This TCR beta chain originates from a study of T cell responses to AZD1222 COVID-19 vaccine. A remark on this clone: Its specificity is not known.

Assay: immunoSEQ multiplex PCR; the TCRdb copy retains only in-frame clones and omits some. The table lists around 100,000 clones, 87% of them singletons, with under 4.5% in the top ten. CDR1 is SGHRS, CDR2 YFSETQ, per germline. The V end was cut by 4 bases, the J end by 8 bases, with 15 bases between. The CDR3 totals 14 residues. Findings and caveats of the study: All repertoire sampling was performed exclusively after the peak T cell response. Donors in the cohort were predominantly white British and more often female, and clonal diversity was possibly underestimated. The number of AZD1222 recipients seropositive at baseline was only six.

The sample was peripheral blood, taken on day 0 of MenACWY control vaccination. The chain has TRBV5-1 and TRBJ1-4; D ambiguous. The clonotype was recovered from an adult in good health. This CDR3 reads CASSAGVEGEKLFF. The DNA for the CDR3 is TGCGCCAGCAGCGCCGGGGTCGAGGGAGAAAAACTGTTTTTT.